The sequence of this TCR beta chain was determined in a study of post-analysis software for immune sequencing data. A note on this clonotype: Its antigen is not identified.

This CDR3 has 10 residues. Between the trimmed V and J ends, which lost 2 bases and 13 bases, there was a span of 6 bases. Germline V lookup: CDR1 MGHDK, CDR2 SYGVNS. The study, taken as a whole, reports: Controls had lower frequencies than patients of a few TRBV segments, which included TRBV5-6, TRBV5-1 and TRBV20-1. Normalized Chao1 diversity was significantly lower in multiple sclerosis patients than in controls.

TCR beta cDNA libraries included unique molecular identifiers. TCRdb reprocessed the PCR reads with MiXCR, giving one entry per CDR3 protein. In the table there are 800,000 to 950,000 distinct CDR3 sequences, under 70% of which are singletons. This TCR derives from a girl aged 10-17 years with multiple sclerosis. The rearrangement joins TRBV25-1 to TRBJ2-4; D gene unclear. Sequenced material: blood. CDR3 in DNA: TGTGCCAGCAGTGAAGACTCCCAGTACTTC. This sequence encodes CASSEDSQYF.